This passage covers 32 T cell receptor beta chains from one sample sequenced in a study of blood T cell repertoires in COVID-19. Here immunoSEQ multiplex PCR was the method, and the copy in TCRdb shows in-frame clones only, minus some. The table has some 220,000 clones, around 90% seen once. The sequencing sample was made of peripheral blood. Receptor source: a man in his thirties or forties with COVID-19, enrolled during active disease.

The chain recombines TRBV12-3 or TRBV12-4 with TRBJ1-2, with a tentative D call TRBD1 (6 bases). The CDR3 is made up of 13 amino acids. The V end was cut by 4 bases, the J end by 1 base, with 7 bases between. As DNA, the CDR3 is TGTGCCAGCAGTTCAGGGGATAACTATGGCTACACCTTC. Encoded protein: CASSSGDNYGYTF.

The chain recombines TRBV30 with TRBJ1-2, with D perhaps TRBD1 (5 bases). The germline V and J ends were trimmed by 6 bases and 4 bases, with 15 bases remaining between them. Germline V gives CDR1 GTSNPN, CDR2 SVGIG (reference sequence). This CDR3 is 13 amino acids long. This CDR3 reads CACMSRDFYGYTF. The CDR3 DNA reads TGTGCCTGCATGTCCAGGGATTTCTATGGCTACACCTTC.

The CDR3: CAWSVGGAGNTIYF. For the CDR3, the DNA is TGTGCCTGGAGTGTGGGGGGGGCTGGAAACACCATATATTTT. This chain joins TRBV30 and TRBJ1-3; possible D gene TRBD1, 5 bases. Germline V CDR1 and CDR2: GTSNPN, SVGIG (reference sequence). The CDR3 consists of 14 residues. V dropped 0 bases and J dropped 2 bases, with 8 bases sitting between them.

This clone has a single count. The rearrangement joins TRBV12-3 or TRBV12-4 to TRBJ2-5; a weak D match, TRBD2 (5 bases). Trimming took 6 bases from V and 3 from J, leaving 11 bases between them. This CDR3 is 13 amino acids long. DNA of the CDR3: TGTGCCAGCAGATCGGGATGGGAAGAGACCCAGTACTTC. Translated: CASRSGWEETQYF.

The chain employs TRBV3-1 (or the pseudogene TRBV3-2) and TRBJ2-3; 10 positions match TRBD2. The CDR3 contains 18 residues. V was clipped by 1 base and J by 5 bases; unmatched bases: 12. Germline assignment: CDR1 LGHDT and CDR2 YNNKEL (reference sequence). The CDR3 is CASSQASGGAMSVDTQYF. In nucleotides, the CDR3 is TGTGCCAGCAGCCAAGCCAGCGGGGGGGCCATGAGCGTAGATACGCAGTATTTT.

J is TRBJ1-2 and V is TRBV6-5; perhaps TRBD1 as D (6 bases). With 6 bases removed from V and 2 bases from J, the gap between germline ends came to 13 bases. This CDR3 is built from 14 residues. Germline assignment: CDR1 MNHEY and CDR2 SVGAGI. CDR3 sequence: CASSHGGANYGYTF. CDR3 nucleotide sequence: TGTGCCAGCAGCCACGGGGGGGCGAACTATGGCTACACCTTC.

This chain uses TRBV6-1 with TRBJ1-5, with 10 positions matching TRBD1. V shed 5 bases, J shed 6 bases, and the junction held 4 bases outside the gene matches. The germline gives CDR1 MNHNS, CDR2 SASEGT. The CDR3 is 14 amino acids. The CDR3 bases are TGTGCCAGCAGTTTCGGGACAGGGGCTCAGCCCCAGCATTTT. Translating gives CASSFGTGAQPQHF.

The rearrangement joins TRBV11-2 to TRBJ2-7; 9 nucleotides line up with TRBD1. The CDR3 is 14 amino acids. Germline CDR1 reads SGHAT; CDR2 reads FQNNGV. V lost 3 bases and J lost 3; bases outside the gene matches: 3. The CDR3 DNA follows: TGTGCCAGCAGCTTGGGACAGGGATTCTACGAGCAGTACTTC. Its translation is CASSLGQGFYEQYF.

The count of this clone is one. The genes are TRBV9 and TRBJ1-1; perhaps TRBD1 as D (5 bases). This CDR3 is 14 amino acids long. V was cut by 3 bases and J by 3 bases, with 12 bases left in between. Germline assignment: CDR1 SGDLS and CDR2 YYNGEE. The CDR3 here is CASSALTGYTEAFF. The CDR3 DNA follows: TGTGCCAGCAGCGCCTTAACAGGCTACACTGAAGCTTTCTTT.

This rearrangement joins TRBV6-5 to TRBJ1-5; 8 bases fit TRBD1. The CDR3 consists of 15 residues. V lost 6 bases and J lost 1; bases outside the gene matches: 5. Germline lookup yields CDR1 MNHEY and CDR2 SVGAGI. The CDR3: CASSVRQGSNQPQHF. For the CDR3, the DNA is TGTGCCAGCAGCGTTCGACAGGGGAGCAATCAGCCCCAGCATTTT.

V is TRBV29-1 and J is TRBJ2-1; TRBD2 might be the D (6 bases). The CDR3 length is 15 residues. Germline V lookup: CDR1 SQVTM, CDR2 ANQGSEA. Trimming took off 2 bases at V and 3 bases at J, with 14 bases between the two ends. For the CDR3, the DNA is TGCAGCGTTGAATTGGTTAGCGGAGGCTACAATGAGCAGTTCTTC. Amino acids: CSVELVSGGYNEQFF.

The chain is built from TRBV10-2 and TRBJ2-1; 10 nucleotides agree with TRBD2. J gave up 4 bases and V 2 bases, and 11 bases lay outside the gene matches. Germline CDR1 is WSHSY and CDR2 is SAAADI. This CDR3 region has 18 residues. The CDR3 here is CASSEPGAGGAEYNEQFF. The DNA for the CDR3 is TGCGCCAGCAGTGAGCCGGGAGCGGGGGGGGCGGAGTACAATGAGCAGTTCTTC.

V gene TRBV19 combines with J gene TRBJ2-5, with a weak D call TRBD2 (6 bases). V lost 9 bases and J lost 3, with 11 bases in between. This CDR3 region has 12 residues. CDR1 is LNHDA, CDR2 SQIVND, per germline (reference sequence). CDR3 in amino acids: CASRTGEETQYF. The CDR3, as DNA: TGTGCCAGCAGGACGGGAGAAGAGACCCAGTACTTC.

This sequence joins TRBV27 and TRBJ2-7; TRBD1 agrees at 10 bases. J gave up 4 bases and V 3 bases, and 9 bases lay outside the gene matches. Germline CDR1 reads MNHEY; CDR2 reads SMNVEV (reference sequence). CDR3 length: 16 residues. The CDR3 nucleotides are TGTGCCAGCAGTTTGAACCGGGACAGGGGCGAATACGAGCAGTACTTC. It is translated as CASSLNRDRGEYEQYF.

This clone occurred once. The V and J genes are TRBV25-1 and TRBJ2-3; 7 bases agree with TRBD1. The trim removed 0 bases at V and 0 bases at J, leaving 0 bases unmatched. The CDR3 runs to 15 residues. In germline, CDR1 is MGHDK, CDR2 SYGVNS. The CDR3 spells CASSEYRGSTDTQYF. The CDR3, as DNA: TGTGCCAGCAGTGAATACAGGGGGAGCACAGATACGCAGTATTTT.

The V and J genes are TRBV5-6 and TRBJ1-2, with TRBD1 identical over 9 bases. The CDR3 runs 15 residues. In germline, CDR1 is SGHDT, CDR2 YYEEEE. Trimming removed 4 bases from V and 1 base from J; junction bases left unmatched: 5. CDR3: CASSRTGAINYGYTF. In nucleotides, the CDR3 is TGTGCCAGCAGCCGGACAGGGGCCATTAACTATGGCTACACCTTC.

The chain joins TRBV19 to TRBJ1-3; 11 bases fit TRBD1. The CDR3 length is 14 residues. The germline gives CDR1 LNHDA, CDR2 SQIVND (reference sequence). Trimming at V came to 9 bases and at J to 5 bases, leaving 6 bases not matched to a gene. CDR3 bases: TGTGCCAGCGCCGGGACAGGGGGTAGAAACACCATATATTTT. Protein: CASAGTGGRNTIYF. Full variable domain (outside the CDR3, taken from reference TRBV19 and TRBJ1-3): DGGITQSPKYLFRKEGQNVTLSCEQNLNHDAMYWYRQDPGQGLRLIYYSQIVNDFQKGDIAEGYSVSREKKESFPLTVTSAQKNPTAFYLCASAGTGGRNTIYFGEGSWLTVV.

This chain connects TRBV9 to TRBJ1-1; D is possibly TRBD1 (5 bases). This CDR3 region has 14 residues. V lost 5 bases, J lost 1 base, and 12 bases lay in between. CDR1 and CDR2 from the germline V gene are SGDLS and YYNGEE. CDR3 DNA sequence: TGTGCCAGCAGGGGTGCAGGGAAGAACACTGAAGCTTTCTTT. This encodes CASRGAGKNTEAFF.

The gene calls are TRBV6-5 and TRBJ1-6, with TRBD1 identical over 7 bases. The trim removed 0 bases at V and 8 bases at J, leaving 7 bases unmatched. Germline V CDR1 and CDR2: MNHEY, SVGAGI. The CDR3 totals 16 residues. CDR3 sequence: CASSYSPGQTYSPLHF. In nucleotides, the CDR3 is TGTGCCAGCAGTTACTCCCCGGGACAGACCTATTCACCCCTCCACTTT.

The chain has TRBV2 and TRBJ1-4; D not resolved. This CDR3 comprises 14 residues. The germline V and J ends were trimmed by 3 bases and 7 bases, with 12 bases remaining between them. CDR1 is SNHLY and CDR2 is FYNNEI in the germline V gene. The CDR3 nucleotides read TGTGCCAGCAGTGACAGGTTCACTGGTGAAAAACTGTTTTTT. Translation: CASSDRFTGEKLFF. The whole variable domain, filled in from reference TRBV2 and TRBJ1-4, reads EPEVTQTPSHQVTQMGQEVILRCVPISNHLYFYWYRQILGQKVEFLVSFYNNEISEKSEIFDDQFSVERPDGSNFTLKIRSTKLEDSAMYFCASSDRFTGEKLFFGSGTQLSVL.

V is TRBV4-1 and J is TRBJ1-2; D is unresolved. V gave up 0 bases and J gave up 4 bases, with 3 bases separating them. The V gene's germline CDR1 is MGHRA and CDR2 YSYEKL. There are 12 residues in the CDR3. The CDR3, as DNA: TGCGCCAGCAGCCAAGACCTCTATGGCTACACCTTC. The encoded protein is CASSQDLYGYTF.

The CDR3 region has the DNA TGTGCCAGCTCACCACGAGGAGGAGGGGAGGCGACTGAAGCTTTCTTT. Its translation is CASSPRGGGEATEAFF. V gene TRBV18 combines with J gene TRBJ1-1, with D maybe TRBD1 (5 bases). The germline V and J ends were trimmed by 1 base and 5 bases, with 17 bases remaining between them. Germline lookup yields CDR1 KGHSH and CDR2 LQKENI. CDR3 length: 16 amino acids.

The V call is TRBV5-6, the J call TRBJ1-4; 8 bases are a match to TRBD1. CDR1 and CDR2 from the germline V gene are SGHDT and YYEEEE. CDR3 length: 16 amino acids. The V segment lost 4 bases and the J segment 7 bases; nucleotides outside the gene matches: 12. CDR3 bases: TGTGCCAGCAGCGCGGGGACAGGCCATCGGGGTGAAAAACTGTTTTTT. The encoded protein is CASSAGTGHRGEKLFF.

The V call is TRBV2, the J call TRBJ1-2, with D perhaps TRBD1 (6 bases). The CDR3 loop spans 15 amino acids. Trimming cost V 6 bases and J 4 bases, with 18 bases left between them. From germline, CDR1 is SNHLY and CDR2 FYNNEI. The CDR3 sequence: CASSPNRVFGYGYTF. DNA of the CDR3: TGTGCCAGCAGCCCCAACAGGGTTTTTGGCTATGGCTACACCTTC.

The chain uses TRBV6-5 and TRBJ2-5; 8 bases align to TRBD2. V lost 11 bases to trimming and J lost 4 bases; unmatched junction nucleotides: 15. Germline V gene sequence: CDR1 MNHEY, CDR2 SVGAGI. CDR3 length: 15 amino acids. In DNA form, the CDR3 reads TGTGCCGGTATGGTCGCCGGGGGGGCTTCAGAGACCCAGTACTTC. Amino acids: CAGMVAGGASETQYF.

The V call is TRBV14, the J call TRBJ1-4; 7 bases align to TRBD1. This CDR3 region has 13 residues. V gave up 5 bases and J gave up 7 bases; unmatched junction bases: 4. Germline CDR1 and CDR2: SGHDN and FVKESK. The CDR3 sequence: CASSRDSAEKLFF. CDR3 nucleotide sequence: TGTGCCAGCAGCAGGGACAGCGCTGAAAAACTGTTTTTT.

The rearrangement uses TRBV7-3 and TRBJ1-2; 11 bases are a match to TRBD1. V lost 3 bases to trimming and J lost 8 bases; unmatched junction nucleotides: 2. The CDR3 loop spans 13 amino acids. Germline CDR1 SGHTA, CDR2 FQGTGA. The DNA for the CDR3 is TGTGCCAGCAGCTTGGACAGGGGGCAAGGCTACACCTTC. This codes for CASSLDRGQGYTF.

This rearrangement joins TRBV4-1 to TRBJ1-1; D is unclear. The CDR3 contains 15 residues. Germline lookup yields CDR1 MGHRA and CDR2 YSYEKL. Trimming shortened V by 1 base and J by 4 bases, and 13 bases separated the two germline ends. This chain's CDR3 is CASSQGVRDGTEAFF. The CDR3 DNA follows: TGCGCCAGCAGCCAAGGCGTTCGGGATGGCACTGAAGCTTTCTTT.

This chain uses TRBV6-4 with TRBJ1-1; 8 positions agree with TRBD1. Germline trimming cut 2 bases from V and 3 bases from J; bases unmatched to any gene: 11. CDR1 is MRHNA and CDR2 is SNTAGT in the germline V gene. There are 17 residues in the CDR3. The CDR3 DNA follows: TGTGCCAGCAGTGACCCGATTTCCCAGGGGGCGTACACTGAAGCTTTCTTT. Translated, it gives CASSDPISQGAYTEAFF.

This clone was seen a handful of times. The rearrangement links TRBV6-5 to TRBJ1-2; 7 bases are shared with TRBD1. This CDR3 has 12 residues. V gave up 7 bases and J gave up 8 bases; unmatched junction bases: 7. CDR1 is MNHEY and CDR2 is SVGAGI in the germline V gene. CDR3 coding DNA: TGTGCCAGCATCCGACAGGGAATCGGCTACACCTTC. Amino acid sequence: CASIRQGIGYTF.

The rearrangement links TRBV6-5 to TRBJ2-7, with 8 bases aligning to TRBD1. Germline V gene sequence: CDR1 MNHEY, CDR2 SVGAGI. Trimming cost V 2 bases and J 0 bases; bases outside gene matches: 3. This CDR3 spans 15 amino acids. CDR3 residues: CASSYDRGDSYEQYF. CDR3 in DNA: TGTGCCAGCAGTTACGACAGGGGCGACTCCTACGAGCAGTACTTC.

V and J are TRBV5-1 and TRBJ1-2; D possibly corresponds to TRBD1 (6 bases). Trimming took off 0 bases at V and 6 bases at J, with 15 bases between the two ends. The CDR3 is made up of 15 amino acids. Looked up from germline, CDR1 is SGHRS and CDR2 is YFSETQ. CDR3 nucleotides: TGCGCCAGCAGCTTGGTACAGGGAGGGAGCGATGGCTACACCTTC. It codes for CASSLVQGGSDGYTF.